This T cell receptor beta chain was observed in a study of T cell responses to AZD1222 COVID-19 vaccine. Across the whole study: Samples with a second dose at about 4 or about 12 weeks were pooled together.

General observations from the study: Within unmutated variant regions lay the reported targets of nearly half of spike-specific TCRs.

Worth noting for this clone: The antigen is unknown.

Data came from immunoSEQ multiplex PCR; TCRdb stores just in-frame clones and leaves some out. The data contain about 120,000 clones, 92% of them singletons. The germline gives CDR1 MNHNY, CDR2 SVGAGI (reference sequence). With 5 bases clipped from V and 10 bases from J, the junction kept 24 bases outside the gene matches. CDR3 length: 19 residues. The TCR originated in an adult in good health. The sample was peripheral blood, taken on day 0 of AZD1222 vaccination. J is TRBJ2-1 and V is TRBV6-6; 9 bases align to TRBD1. The CDR3 DNA follows: TGTGCCAGCAGTCACCCGATACAGGGGGCTAGTACCCCCGGGAAAGAGCAGTTCTTC. Amino acid sequence: CASSHPIQGASTPGKEQFF.